This T cell receptor (beta chain) is from a study of CD8 T cells in Susac syndrome. With random hexamers, reverse transcription was performed on about 0.5 to 1 ug of RNA. From the immunoSEQ multiplex PCR reads, TCRdb called clonotypes with MiXCR, one entry per CDR3 protein. The profile covers about 29,000 distinct CDR3 sequences, with about 93% appearing a single time and around 0.3% taken by the ten largest. The ends lost 1 base at V and 6 bases at J; junction bases unmatched: 9. CDR3 length: 16 residues. Germline lookup yields CDR1 MNHNS and CDR2 SASEGT. The sequence was collected from a human donor in good health. The sequencing sample was made of CD8+ T cells from PBMCs. This sequence joins TRBV6-1 and TRBJ1-2, with 9 positions matching TRBD1. This CDR3 reads CASSEVFYRGQNGYTF. In DNA, the CDR3 is TGTGCCAGCAGTGAAGTTTTTTACAGGGGGCAGAATGGCTACACCTTC.